Presented here are 10 T cell receptor beta chains from one specimen sequenced in a study of CD8+ T cells in alopecia areata. Treatment given: oral pan-JAK inhibitor, 5-10 mg twice daily. Isolated RNA was reverse transcribed into cDNA used as the sequencing template. Libraries were prepared by immunoSEQ multiplex PCR; TCRdb keeps only in-frame clonotypes and omits some of them. The table lists 150,000 to 250,000 clones, 58% of them singletons. Sequencing used CD4+ T cells sorted from blood, obtained at week 24, from a patient treated with tofacitinib. The receptors stem from a human donor with alopecia areata.

This clone occurred a few times. J is TRBJ2-1 and V is TRBV7-9, with D tentatively TRBD1 (5 bases). Germline CDR1 SEHNR, CDR2 FQNEAQ (reference sequence). With 0 bases removed from V and 9 bases from J, the gap between germline ends came to 6 bases. This CDR3 spans 12 amino acids. The CDR3 nucleotides read TGTGCCAGCAGCTTAGCGACAGTTGAGCAGTTCTTC. Translating it yields CASSLATVEQFF. The full variable domain, rest sourced from reference TRBV7-9 and TRBJ2-1, is DTGVSQNPRHKITKRGQNVTFRCDPISEHNRLYWYRQTLGQGPEFLTYFQNEAQLEKSRLLSDRFSAERPKGSFSTLEIQRTEQGDSAMYLCASSLATVEQFFGPGTRLTVL.

This clone was recorded a few times. The chain couples TRBV6-6 to TRBJ2-3; D is perhaps TRBD1 (8 bases). The V end was cut by 9 bases, the J end by 5 bases, with 18 bases between. Germline values: CDR1 MNHNY, CDR2 SVGAGI (reference sequence). The CDR3 sequence is 14 residues long. CDR3 sequence (DNA): TGTGCCAGTTCCACAGGGGGGGTTCGAGATACGCAGTATTTT. Translating it yields CASSTGGVRDTQYF.

J is TRBJ1-2 and V is TRBV6-5; no firm D call. The CDR3 has 13 residues. V lost 10 bases to trimming and J lost 1 base, with 13 bases between them. Germline V gives CDR1 MNHEY, CDR2 SVGAGI. The CDR3 bases are TGTGCCACCAAGGGTGTACTTAACTATGGCTACACCTTC. It yields the protein CATKGVLNYGYTF.

This chain links TRBV15 with TRBJ1-2, with D tentatively TRBD1 (5 bases). CDR1 is LNHNV and CDR2 is YYDKDF in the germline V gene (reference sequence). The CDR3 runs to 14 residues. Trimming left V 3 bases short and J 8 bases short, with 16 bases between. In DNA form, the CDR3 reads TGTGCCACCAGCAGCCGTATCGGGACGGGAGGCTACACCTTC. It is translated as CATSSRIGTGGYTF.

The gene calls are TRBV7-2 and TRBJ1-2, with D maybe TRBD1 (5 bases). Germline CDR1 reads SGHTA; CDR2 reads FQGNSA. The V end lost 7 bases, the J end lost 7 bases, and 19 bases lay between the germline ends. The CDR3 totals 14 residues. The CDR3 region has the DNA TGTGCCAGCACCCCAGAGGGCGGCAGGGCTGGCTACACCTTC. This sequence encodes CASTPEGGRAGYTF. Together with reference TRBV7-2 and TRBJ1-2, the CDR3 gives the full variable domain: GAGVSQSPSNKVTEKGKDVELRCDPISGHTALYWYRQSLGQGLEFLIYFQGNSAPDKSGLPSDRFSAERTGGSVSTLTIQRTQQEDSAVYLCASTPEGGRAGYTFGSGTRLTVV.

The chain is built from TRBV5-6 and TRBJ2-7; no clear D. Germline loops: CDR1 SGHDT, CDR2 YYEEEE. With 4 bases removed from V and 7 bases from J, the gap between germline ends came to 15 bases. This CDR3 region has 13 residues. For the CDR3, the DNA is TGTGCCAGCAGCCCTGGGCCACACGGTGAGCAGTACTTC. Protein product: CASSPGPHGEQYF. The entire variable domain, with the rest obtained from reference TRBV5-6 and TRBJ2-7, is as follows: DAGVTQSPTHLIKTRGQQVTLRCSPKSGHDTVSWYQQALGQGPQFIFQYYEEEERQRGNFPDRFSGHQFPNYSSELNVNALLLGDSALYLCASSPGPHGEQYFGPGTRLTVT.

The sample holds one count of this clone. This chain connects TRBV28 to TRBJ2-7, with a tentative D call TRBD1 (6 bases). In germline, CDR1 is MDHEN, CDR2 SYDVKM. Trimming pared 3 bases from V and 3 bases from J, leaving 12 bases between. CDR3 size: 14 residues. CDR3 amino acids: CASSLLDRYYEQYF. The CDR3 DNA reads TGTGCCAGCAGTTTGTTGGACAGATACTACGAGCAGTACTTC. The full variable domain, its missing parts supplied by reference TRBV28 and TRBJ2-7, is DVKVTQSSRYLVKRTGEKVFLECVQDMDHENMFWYRQDPGLGLRLIYFSYDVKMKEKGDIPEGYSVSREKKERFSLILESASTNQTSMYLCASSLLDRYYEQYFGPGTRLTVT.

V and J are TRBV27 and TRBJ2-5; the D gene is possibly TRBD1 (5 bases). Trimming took off 3 bases at V and 2 bases at J, with 7 bases between the two ends. The CDR3 has 13 amino acids. CDR1 and CDR2 (germline): MNHEY, SMNVEV (reference sequence). The CDR3 reads CASSLQGQETQYF. For the CDR3, the DNA is TGTGCCAGCAGTTTGCAGGGTCAAGAGACCCAGTACTTC.

The chain couples TRBV7-8 to TRBJ2-2; unclear D gene. Trimming stripped 2 bases from V and 5 bases from J, with 9 bases between. The germline gives CDR1 SGHVS, CDR2 FQNEAQ. The CDR3 has 14 residues. In DNA, the CDR3 is TGTGCCAGCAGCTTATACGGAGAGACCGGGGAGCTGTTTTTT. Its protein is CASSLYGETGELFF. Supplemented by reference TRBV7-8 and TRBJ2-2, the full variable domain reads GAGVSQSPRYKVAKRGQDVALRCDPISGHVSLFWYQQALGQGPEFLTYFQNEAQLDKSGLPSDRFFAERPEGSVSTLKIQRTQQEDSAVYLCASSLYGETGELFFGEGSRLTVL.

The chain joins TRBV4-3 to TRBJ2-3, with D possibly being TRBD2 (5 bases). Trimming removed 1 base from V and 0 bases from J, with 5 bases in between. This CDR3 is 14 amino acids long. Germline V lookup: CDR1 LGHNA, CDR2 YSLEER. The CDR3 DNA sequence: TGCGCCAGCAGCCAAGGGAGGAGCACAGATACGCAGTATTTT. Its translation: CASSQGRSTDTQYF.